These 5 T cell receptor beta chains originate from one sample sequenced in a study of siplizumab effects on memory and regulatory T cells. The assay was immunoSEQ multiplex PCR, and TCRdb's table has in-frame clones only and misses some. The data contain some 75,000 clones, around 93% of them singletons. The sequenced sample consisted of CD8+ T cells sorted from blood. The source is a human donor in good health.

V and J are TRBV28 and TRBJ2-1; D perhaps matches TRBD2 (6 bases). V was pared by 2 bases and J by 6 bases, with 11 bases between. The CDR3 consists of 14 residues. Per the germline V gene, CDR1 is MDHEN and CDR2 is SYDVKM. The CDR3 region has the DNA TGTGCCAGCAGTTTAGGGGTGGGAGGCAATGAGCAGTTCTTC. This translates into CASSLGVGGNEQFF.

The chain recombines TRBV5-4 with TRBJ1-6, with a tentative D call TRBD1 (5 bases). CDR1 and CDR2 (germline): SGHNT, YYREEE (reference sequence). The CDR3 has 16 amino acids. Deletions cut 4 bases from V and 3 bases from J, with 14 bases between. DNA for the CDR3: TGTGCCAGCAGCCTCGCTGAGGGGTTCTATAATTCACCCCTCCACTTT. This encodes CASSLAEGFYNSPLHF.

The CDR3: CAIRQGDTEAFF. Here the CDR3 DNA reads TGTGCCATCAGACAGGGGGACACTGAAGCTTTCTTT. The V and J genes are TRBV10-3 and TRBJ1-1; TRBD1 aligns across 8 bases. The V segment lost 6 bases and the J segment 3 bases; nucleotides outside the gene matches: 0. Per germline, CDR1 ENHRY and CDR2 SYGVKD. This CDR3 comprises 12 residues.

This rearrangement joins TRBV5-5 to TRBJ2-2; D remains unclear. This CDR3 has 11 amino acids. Germline values: CDR1 SGHKS, CDR2 YYEKEE (reference sequence). Deletions cut 2 bases from V and 4 bases from J, with 0 bases between. The CDR3 bases are TGTGCCAGCAGCTTCACCGGGGAGCTGTTTTTT. Translating it yields CASSFTGELFF. The variable domain in full, completed from reference TRBV5-5 and TRBJ2-2, reads DAGVTQSPTHLIKTRGQQVTLRCSPISGHKSVSWYQQVLGQGPQFIFQYYEKEERGRGNFPDRFSARQFPNYSSELNVNALLLGDSALYLCASSFTGELFFGEGSRLTVL.

The genes are TRBV28 and TRBJ2-1; D tentatively fits TRBD1 or TRBD2 (6 bases each). Deletions cut 3 bases from V and 10 bases from J, with 16 bases between. The CDR3 is 14 residues long. Germline assignment: CDR1 MDHEN and CDR2 SYDVKM. Here the CDR3 DNA reads TGTGCCAGCAGTTTTTATCCGGGGGCTGGCGAGCAGTTCTTC. This translates into CASSFYPGAGEQFF.